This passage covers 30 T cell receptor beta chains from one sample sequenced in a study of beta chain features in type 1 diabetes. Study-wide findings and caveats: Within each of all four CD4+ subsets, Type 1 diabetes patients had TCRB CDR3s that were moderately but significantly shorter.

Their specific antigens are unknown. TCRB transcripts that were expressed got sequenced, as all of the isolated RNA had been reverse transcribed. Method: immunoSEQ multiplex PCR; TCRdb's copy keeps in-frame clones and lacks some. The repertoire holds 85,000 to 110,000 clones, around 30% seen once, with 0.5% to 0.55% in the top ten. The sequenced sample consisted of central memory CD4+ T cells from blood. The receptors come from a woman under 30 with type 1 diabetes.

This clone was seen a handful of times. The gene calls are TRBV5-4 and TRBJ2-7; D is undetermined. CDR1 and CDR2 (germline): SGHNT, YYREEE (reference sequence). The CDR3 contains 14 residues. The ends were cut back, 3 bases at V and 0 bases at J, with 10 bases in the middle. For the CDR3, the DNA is TGTGCCAGCAGCTCTGACTTGAGCTCCTACGAGCAGTACTTC. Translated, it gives CASSSDLSSYEQYF.

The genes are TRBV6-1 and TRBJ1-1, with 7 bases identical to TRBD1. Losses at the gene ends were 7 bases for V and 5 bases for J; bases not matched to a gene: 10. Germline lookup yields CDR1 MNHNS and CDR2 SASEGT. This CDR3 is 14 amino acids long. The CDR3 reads CASKRTGDWTEAFF. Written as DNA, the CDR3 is TGTGCCAGCAAAAGGACAGGCGATTGGACTGAAGCTTTCTTT.

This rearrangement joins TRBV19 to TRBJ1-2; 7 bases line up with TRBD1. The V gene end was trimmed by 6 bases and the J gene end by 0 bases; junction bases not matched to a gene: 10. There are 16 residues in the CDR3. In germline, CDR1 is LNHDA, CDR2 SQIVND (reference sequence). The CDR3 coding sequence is TGTGCCAGTAGGACTGAACAGGGGCGGTCTAACTATGGCTACACCTTC. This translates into CASRTEQGRSNYGYTF.

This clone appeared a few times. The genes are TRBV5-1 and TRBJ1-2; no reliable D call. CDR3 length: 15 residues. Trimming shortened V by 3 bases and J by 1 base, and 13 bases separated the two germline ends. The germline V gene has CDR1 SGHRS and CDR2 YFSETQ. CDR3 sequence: CASSSRTQLNYGYTF. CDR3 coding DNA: TGCGCCAGCAGCTCCCGAACACAGCTTAACTATGGCTACACCTTC.

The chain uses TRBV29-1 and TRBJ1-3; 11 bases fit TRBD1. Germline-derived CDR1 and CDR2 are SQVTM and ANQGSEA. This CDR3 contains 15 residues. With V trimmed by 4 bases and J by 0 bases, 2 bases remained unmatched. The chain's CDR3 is CSVAGTGGSGNTIYF. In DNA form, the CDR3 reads TGCAGCGTTGCAGGGACAGGGGGCTCTGGAAACACCATATATTTT.

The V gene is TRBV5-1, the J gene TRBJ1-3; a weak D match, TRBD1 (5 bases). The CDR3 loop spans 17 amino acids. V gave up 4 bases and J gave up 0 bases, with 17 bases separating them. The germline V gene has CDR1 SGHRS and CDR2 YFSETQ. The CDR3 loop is CASSGAAAGSSGNTIYF. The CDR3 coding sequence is TGCGCCAGCAGCGGGGCCGCAGCGGGGTCCTCTGGAAACACCATATATTTT.

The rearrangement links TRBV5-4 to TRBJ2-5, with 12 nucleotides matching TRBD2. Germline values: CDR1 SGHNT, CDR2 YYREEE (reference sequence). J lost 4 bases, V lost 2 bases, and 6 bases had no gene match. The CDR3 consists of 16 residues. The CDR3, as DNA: TGTGCCAGCAGCTTTATGCTAGCGGGAGGGCCAGAGACCCAGTACTTC. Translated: CASSFMLAGGPETQYF.

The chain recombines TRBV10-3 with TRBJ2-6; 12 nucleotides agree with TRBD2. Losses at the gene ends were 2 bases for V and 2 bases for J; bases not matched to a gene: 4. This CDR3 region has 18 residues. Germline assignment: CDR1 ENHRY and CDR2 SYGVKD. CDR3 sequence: CAISEALAGGPGANVLTF. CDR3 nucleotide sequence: TGTGCCATCAGTGAGGCCCTAGCGGGAGGGCCTGGGGCCAACGTCCTGACTTTC.

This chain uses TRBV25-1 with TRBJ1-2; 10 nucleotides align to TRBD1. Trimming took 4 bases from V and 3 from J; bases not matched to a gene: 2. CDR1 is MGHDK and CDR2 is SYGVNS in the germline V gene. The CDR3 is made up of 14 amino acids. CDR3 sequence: CASSGTGGDYGYTF. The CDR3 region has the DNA TGTGCCAGCAGTGGGACAGGGGGGGACTATGGCTACACCTTC.

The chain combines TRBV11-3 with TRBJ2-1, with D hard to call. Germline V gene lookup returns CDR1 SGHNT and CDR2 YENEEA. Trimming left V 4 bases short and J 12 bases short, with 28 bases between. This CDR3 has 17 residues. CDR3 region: CASSSISVSGSSRSQFF. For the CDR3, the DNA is TGTGCCAGCAGCTCGATATCCGTTTCGGGTAGCAGCCGATCGCAGTTCTTC.

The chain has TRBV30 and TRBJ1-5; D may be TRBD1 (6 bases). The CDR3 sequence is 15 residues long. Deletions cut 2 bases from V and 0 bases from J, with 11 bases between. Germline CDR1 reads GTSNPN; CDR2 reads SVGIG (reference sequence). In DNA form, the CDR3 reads TGTGCCTGGAGTCTCGGACAGAGTAGCAATCAGCCCCAGCATTTT. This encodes CAWSLGQSSNQPQHF.

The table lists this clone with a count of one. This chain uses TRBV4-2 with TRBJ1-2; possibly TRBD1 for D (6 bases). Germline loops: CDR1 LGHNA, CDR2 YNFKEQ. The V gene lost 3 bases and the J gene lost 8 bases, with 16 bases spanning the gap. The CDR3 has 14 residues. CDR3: CASSQNREITGYTF. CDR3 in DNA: TGTGCCAGCAGCCAGAACAGGGAAATCACGGGCTACACCTTC.

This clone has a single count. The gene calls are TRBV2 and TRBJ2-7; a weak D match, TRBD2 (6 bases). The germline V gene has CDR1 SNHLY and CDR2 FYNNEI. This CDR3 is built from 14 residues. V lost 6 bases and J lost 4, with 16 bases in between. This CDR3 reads CASRRGLSGYEQYF. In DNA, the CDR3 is TGTGCCAGCAGACGGGGACTTTCGGGATACGAGCAGTACTTC. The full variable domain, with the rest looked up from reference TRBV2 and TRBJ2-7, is EPEVTQTPSHQVTQMGQEVILRCVPISNHLYFYWYRQILGQKVEFLVSFYNNEISEKSEIFDDQFSVERPDGSNFTLKIRSTKLEDSAMYFCASRRGLSGYEQYFGPGTRLTVT.

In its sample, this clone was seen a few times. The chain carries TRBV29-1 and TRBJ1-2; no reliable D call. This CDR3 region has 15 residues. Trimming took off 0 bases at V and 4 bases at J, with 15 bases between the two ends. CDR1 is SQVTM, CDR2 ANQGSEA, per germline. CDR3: CSVEDLRGKSYGYTF. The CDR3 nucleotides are TGCAGCGTTGAAGATCTTCGGGGTAAAAGCTATGGCTACACCTTC.

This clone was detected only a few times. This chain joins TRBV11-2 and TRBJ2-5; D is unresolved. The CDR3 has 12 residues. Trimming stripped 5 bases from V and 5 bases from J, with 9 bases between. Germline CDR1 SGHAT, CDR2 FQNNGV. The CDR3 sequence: CASSSKVETQYF. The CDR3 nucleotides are TGTGCCAGCAGCAGCAAAGTGGAGACCCAGTACTTC. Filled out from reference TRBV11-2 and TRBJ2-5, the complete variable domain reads EAGVAQSPRYKIIEKRQSVAFWCNPISGHATLYWYQQILGQGPKLLIQFQNNGVVDDSQLPKDRFSAERLKGVDSTLKIQPAKLEDSAVYLCASSSKVETQYFGPGTRLLVL.

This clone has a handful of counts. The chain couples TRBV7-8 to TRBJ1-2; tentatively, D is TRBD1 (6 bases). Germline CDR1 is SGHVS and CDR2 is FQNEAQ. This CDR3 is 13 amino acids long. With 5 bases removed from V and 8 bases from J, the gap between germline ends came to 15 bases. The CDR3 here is CASSLGQGNGYTF. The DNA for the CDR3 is TGTGCCAGCAGCCTGGGGCAGGGGAACGGCTACACCTTC.

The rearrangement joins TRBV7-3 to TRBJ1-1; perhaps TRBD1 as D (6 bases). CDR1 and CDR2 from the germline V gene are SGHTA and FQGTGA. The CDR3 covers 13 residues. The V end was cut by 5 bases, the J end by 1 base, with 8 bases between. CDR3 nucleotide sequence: TGTGCCAGCAGCGAACAGGGGAACACTGAAGCTTTCTTT. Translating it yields CASSEQGNTEAFF.

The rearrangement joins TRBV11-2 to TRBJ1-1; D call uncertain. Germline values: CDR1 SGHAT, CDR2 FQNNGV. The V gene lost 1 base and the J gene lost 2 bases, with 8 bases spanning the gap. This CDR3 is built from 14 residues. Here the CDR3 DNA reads TGTGCCAGCAGCTTAGTTCGTCCTAACACTGAAGCTTTCTTT. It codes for CASSLVRPNTEAFF.

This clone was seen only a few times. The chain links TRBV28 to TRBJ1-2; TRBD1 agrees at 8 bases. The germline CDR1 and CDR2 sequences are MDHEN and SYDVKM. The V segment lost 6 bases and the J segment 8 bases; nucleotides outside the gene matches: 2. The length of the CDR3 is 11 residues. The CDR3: CASRQGVGYTF. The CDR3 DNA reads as TGTGCCAGCAGACAGGGGGTAGGCTACACCTTC.

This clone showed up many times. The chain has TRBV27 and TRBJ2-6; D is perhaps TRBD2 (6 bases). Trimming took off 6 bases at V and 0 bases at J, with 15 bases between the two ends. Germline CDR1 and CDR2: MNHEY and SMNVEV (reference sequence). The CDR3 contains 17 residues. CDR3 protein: CASREGKRASGANVLTF. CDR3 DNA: TGTGCCAGCAGGGAGGGGAAGAGGGCCTCTGGGGCCAACGTCCTGACTTTC.

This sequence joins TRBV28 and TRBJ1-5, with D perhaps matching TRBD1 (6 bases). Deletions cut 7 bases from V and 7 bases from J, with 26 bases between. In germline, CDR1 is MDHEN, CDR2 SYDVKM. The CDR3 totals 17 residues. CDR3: CASTWGRVLRGGQPQHF. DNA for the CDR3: TGTGCCAGCACTTGGGGCAGAGTCCTCAGGGGTGGACAGCCCCAGCATTTT.

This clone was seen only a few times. In nucleotides, the CDR3 is TGTGCCAGCAGCATGACTAGTGGCTACGAGCAGTACTTC. Translating it yields CASSMTSGYEQYF. V is TRBV28 and J is TRBJ2-7, with D possibly TRBD2 on 6 matching bases. V gave up 6 bases and J gave up 3 bases, with 12 bases separating them. CDR3 length: 13 amino acids. Germline V gene data show CDR1 as MDHEN and CDR2 as SYDVKM.

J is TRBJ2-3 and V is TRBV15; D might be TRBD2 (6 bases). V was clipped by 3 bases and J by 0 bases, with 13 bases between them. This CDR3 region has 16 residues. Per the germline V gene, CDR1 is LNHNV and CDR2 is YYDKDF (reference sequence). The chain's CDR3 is CATSRREAGSTDTQYF. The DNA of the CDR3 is TGTGCCACCAGCAGGAGGGAGGCAGGGAGCACAGATACGCAGTATTTT.

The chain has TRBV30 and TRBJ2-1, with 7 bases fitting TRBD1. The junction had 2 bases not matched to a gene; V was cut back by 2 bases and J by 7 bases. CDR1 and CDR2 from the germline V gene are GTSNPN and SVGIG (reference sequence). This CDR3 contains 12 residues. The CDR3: CAWSQQGNEQFF. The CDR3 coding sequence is TGTGCCTGGAGTCAACAGGGGAATGAGCAGTTCTTC.

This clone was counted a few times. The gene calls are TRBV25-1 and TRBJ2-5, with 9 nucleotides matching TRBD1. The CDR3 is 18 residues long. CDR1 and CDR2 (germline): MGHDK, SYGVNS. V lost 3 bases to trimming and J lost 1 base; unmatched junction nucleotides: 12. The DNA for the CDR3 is TGTGCCAGCAGTGAGACAGGGGGACGGGGAGACCGCCAAGAGACCCAGTACTTC. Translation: CASSETGGRGDRQETQYF.

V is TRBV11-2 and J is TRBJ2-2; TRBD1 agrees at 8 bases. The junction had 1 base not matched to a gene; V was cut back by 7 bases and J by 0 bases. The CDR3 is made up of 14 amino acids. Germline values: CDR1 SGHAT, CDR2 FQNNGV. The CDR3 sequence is CASTQGANTGELFF. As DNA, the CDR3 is TGTGCCAGCACACAGGGGGCGAACACCGGGGAGCTGTTTTTT. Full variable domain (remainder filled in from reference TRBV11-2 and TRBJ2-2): EAGVAQSPRYKIIEKRQSVAFWCNPISGHATLYWYQQILGQGPKLLIQFQNNGVVDDSQLPKDRFSAERLKGVDSTLKIQPAKLEDSAVYLCASTQGANTGELFFGEGSRLTVL.

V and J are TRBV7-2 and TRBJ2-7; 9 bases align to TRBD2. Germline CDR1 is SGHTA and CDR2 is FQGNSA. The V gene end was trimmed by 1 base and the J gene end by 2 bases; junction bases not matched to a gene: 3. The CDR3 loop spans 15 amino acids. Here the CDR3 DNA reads TGTGCCAGCAGCTTAGTGTCTAGCGGGACCTACGAGCAGTACTTC. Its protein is CASSLVSSGTYEQYF. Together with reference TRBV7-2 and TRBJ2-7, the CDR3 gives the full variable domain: GAGVSQSPSNKVTEKGKDVELRCDPISGHTALYWYRQSLGQGLEFLIYFQGNSAPDKSGLPSDRFSAERTGGSVSTLTIQRTQQEDSAVYLCASSLVSSGTYEQYFGPGTRLTVT.

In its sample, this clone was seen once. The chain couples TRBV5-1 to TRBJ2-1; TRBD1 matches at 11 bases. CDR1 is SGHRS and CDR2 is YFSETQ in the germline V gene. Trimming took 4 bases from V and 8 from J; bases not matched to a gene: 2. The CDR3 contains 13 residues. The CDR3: CASSKDRGHEQFF. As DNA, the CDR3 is TGCGCCAGCAGCAAGGACAGGGGGCATGAGCAGTTCTTC.

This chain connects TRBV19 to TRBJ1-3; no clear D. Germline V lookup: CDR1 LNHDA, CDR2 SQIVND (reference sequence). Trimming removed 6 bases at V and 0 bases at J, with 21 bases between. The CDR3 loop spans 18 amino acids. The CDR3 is CASSPDSPAVTSGNTIYF. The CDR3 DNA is TGTGCCAGTAGCCCGGACTCTCCCGCCGTTACCTCTGGAAACACCATATATTTT. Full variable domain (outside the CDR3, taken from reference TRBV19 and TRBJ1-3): DGGITQSPKYLFRKEGQNVTLSCEQNLNHDAMYWYRQDPGQGLRLIYYSQIVNDFQKGDIAEGYSVSREKKESFPLTVTSAQKNPTAFYLCASSPDSPAVTSGNTIYFGEGSWLTVV.

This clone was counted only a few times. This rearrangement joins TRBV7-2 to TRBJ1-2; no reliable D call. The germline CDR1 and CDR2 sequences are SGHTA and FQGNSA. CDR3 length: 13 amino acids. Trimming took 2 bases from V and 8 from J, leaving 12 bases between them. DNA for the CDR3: TGTGCCAGCAGCTTACGGCAGGATCGGGGCTACACCTTC. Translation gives CASSLRQDRGYTF.